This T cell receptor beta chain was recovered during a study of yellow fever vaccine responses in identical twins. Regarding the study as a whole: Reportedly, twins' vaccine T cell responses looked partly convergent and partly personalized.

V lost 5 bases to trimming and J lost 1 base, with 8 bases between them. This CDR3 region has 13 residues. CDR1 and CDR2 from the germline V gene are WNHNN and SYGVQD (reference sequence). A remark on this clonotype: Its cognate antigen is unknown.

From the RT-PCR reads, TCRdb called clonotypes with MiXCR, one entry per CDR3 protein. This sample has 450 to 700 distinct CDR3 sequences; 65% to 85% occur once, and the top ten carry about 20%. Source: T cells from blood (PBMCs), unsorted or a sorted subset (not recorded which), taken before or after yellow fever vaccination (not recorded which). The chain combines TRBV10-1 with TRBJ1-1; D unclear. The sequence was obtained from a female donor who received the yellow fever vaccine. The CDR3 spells CASSQMKNTEAFF. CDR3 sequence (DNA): TGCGCCAGCAGTCAAATGAAGAACACTGAAGCTTTCTTT.